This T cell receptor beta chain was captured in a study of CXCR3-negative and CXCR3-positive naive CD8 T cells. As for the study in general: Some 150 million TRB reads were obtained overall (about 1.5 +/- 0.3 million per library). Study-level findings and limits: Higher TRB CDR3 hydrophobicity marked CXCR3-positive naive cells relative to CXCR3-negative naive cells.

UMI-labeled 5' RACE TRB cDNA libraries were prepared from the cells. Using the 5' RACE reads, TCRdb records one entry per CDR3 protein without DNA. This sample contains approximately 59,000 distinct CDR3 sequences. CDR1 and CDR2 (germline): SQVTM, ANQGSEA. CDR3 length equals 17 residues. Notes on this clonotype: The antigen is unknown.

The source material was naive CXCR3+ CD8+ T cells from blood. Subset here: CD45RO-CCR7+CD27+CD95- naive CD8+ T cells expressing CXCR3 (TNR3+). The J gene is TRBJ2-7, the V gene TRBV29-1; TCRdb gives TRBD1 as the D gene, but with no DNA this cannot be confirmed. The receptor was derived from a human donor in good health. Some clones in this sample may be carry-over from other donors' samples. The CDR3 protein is CSVEGSGAGRTSYEQYF.